These T cell receptor beta chains were read from a single sample in a study of technical replicates of blood from a handful of donors. Assay: immunoSEQ multiplex PCR; the TCRdb copy retains only in-frame clones and omits some. The data show tens of thousands of clones, 90% to 95% seen once. Source material: T cells isolated from PBMCs. Receptors were obtained from a human donor in good health. CDR3s include the opening cysteine and the closing phenylalanine or tryptophan. A D gene is named only where the DNA matches it firmly. Some rows mark clone size as missing; the rest say once, few, many or name a class of expanded clone.

TRBJ1-2	NA	NA	TRBV28	12	TGTGCCAGCAGTTTACGGTCGGATGGCTACACCTTC	CASSLRSDGYTF
TRBJ2-4	NA	NA	TRBV7-2	17	TGTGCCAGCAGCTGGGTAGGCGGAGCTCTAGCCAAAAACATTCAGTACTTC	CASSWVGGALAKNIQYF
TRBJ1-2	NA	TRBD1	TRBV7-9	14	TGTGCCAGCAGCTTAGGCGTCAGACAGGGTGGCTACACCTTC	CASSLGVRQGGYTF
TRBJ2-7	once	TRBD1	TRBV6-1	15	TGTGCCAGCAGTGAAGGGACAGGGTTGATCTACGAGCAGTACTTC	CASSEGTGLIYEQYF
TRBJ2-5	NA	TRBD2	TRBV14	15	TGTGCCAGCAGCTCGGGACTAGCGGGAGTAGAGACCCAGTACTTC	CASSSGLAGVETQYF
TRBJ1-5	once	TRBD1	TRBV28	17	TGTGCCAGCAGACCTGGGACAGGGGTAGGTGGCAATCAGCCCCAGCATTTT	CASRPGTGVGGNQPQHF
TRBJ2-3	NA	TRBD1	TRBV25-1	17	TGTGCCAGCAGTGTTGCCGCCGGGACAGGGTCAGTAGTTACGCAGTATTTT	CASSVAAGTGSVVTQYF
TRBJ2-5	once	NA	TRBV29-1	11	TGCAGCGCTGCCTACTCAGCGATCCTCTACTTC	CSAAYSAILYF
TRBJ2-1	few	NA	TRBV7-3	15	TGTGCCAGCAGCTCACCACAGGGTGCCTACAATGAGCAGTTCTTC	CASSSPQGAYNEQFF
TRBJ2-5	NA	TRBD2	TRBV6-1	16	TGTGCCAGCAGTGGACGCGCTAGCGGACTGCGAGAGACCCAGTACTTC	CASSGRASGLRETQYF
TRBJ2-2	NA	NA	TRBV10-1	18	TGCGCCAGCAGTGAGTCCCTCAGGACAGACGCGAACACCGGGGAGCTGTTTTTT	CASSESLRTDANTGELFF
TRBJ1-2	NA	NA	TRBV29-1	12	TGCAGCGTTGAAGATAACGGCTATGGCTACACCTTC	CSVEDNGYGYTF
TRBJ2-7	NA	TRBD2	TRBV7-2	15	TGTGCCAGCAGCTTGGGACTAGCGGGGGGGAGCGAGCAGTACTTC	CASSLGLAGGSEQYF
TRBJ2-4	NA	NA	TRBV7-2	14	TGTGCCAGCAGCTTAATAGCGGCCGAAAACATTCAGTACTTC	CASSLIAAENIQYF
TRBJ1-5	NA	NA	TRBV6-1	14	TGTGCCAGCAGTGATTCAGTGCGAGGGCAGCCCCAGCATTTT	CASSDSVRGQPQHF
TRBJ2-1	NA	NA	TRBV5-1	12	TGCGCCAGCAGCTTTCACTTCGATGAGCAGTTCTTC	CASSFHFDEQFF
TRBJ2-1	NA	TRBD1	TRBV9	16	TGTGCCAGCAGCGCAGAGATAGGGACAGGGGGAAATGAGCAGTTCTTC	CASSAEIGTGGNEQFF
TRBJ2-7	NA	TRBD1	TRBV4-1	15	TGCGCCAGCAGCCACCCGGGACAGGGTGGATACGAGCAGTACTTC	CASSHPGQGGYEQYF
TRBJ1-5	NA	TRBD1	TRBV18	15	TGTGCCAGCTCACCGGGGGACAGGGTGAATCAGCCCCAGCATTTT	CASSPGDRVNQPQHF
TRBJ1-1	NA	TRBD1	TRBV4-2	16	TGTGCCAGCAGCCAATCCCGAGCAGGGGGGAACACTGAAGCTTTCTTT	CASSQSRAGGNTEAFF
TRBJ2-7	NA	TRBD2	TRBV11-3	14	TGTGCCAGCAGCCCCGGGGGGTTGAACTACGAGCAGTACTTC	CASSPGGLNYEQYF
TRBJ1-3	NA	TRBD1	TRBV6-5	14	TGTGCCGTCAGGGACAGCCTCTCTGGAAACACCATATATTTT	CAVRDSLSGNTIYF
TRBJ2-2	NA	TRBD2	TRBV5-1	16	TGCGCCAGCAGTGTGGCGGGGGTGTCAAACACCGGGGAGCTGTTTTTT	CASSVAGVSNTGELFF
TRBJ2-1	NA	NA	TRBV4-1	15	TGCGCCAGCAGCCAAGACAGCGGTTCCTACAATGAGCAGTTCTTC	CASSQDSGSYNEQFF
TRBJ2-3	NA	NA	TRBV2	11	TGTGCCAGCCGGGGACTCGATACGCAGTATTTT	CASRGLDTQYF
TRBJ1-2	NA	NA	TRBV4-1	13	TGCGCCAGCAGCCAAGATGTAAGAGATGGCTACACCTTC	CASSQDVRDGYTF
TRBJ2-1	NA	TRBD2	TRBV7-9	15	TGTGCCAGCAGCCGTAGCGGGGGGCCCCCCGATGAGCAGTTCTTC	CASSRSGGPPDEQFF
TRBJ2-7	NA	TRBD2	TRBV6-5	14	TGTGCCAGCAGAAGGACTAGAAGGTCCTACGAGCAGTACTTC	CASRRTRRSYEQYF
TRBJ2-4	NA	NA	TRBV28	17	TGTGCCAGCAGATTTAGCGTCCTAGAGACAGCCAAAAACATTCAGTACTTC	CASRFSVLETAKNIQYF
TRBJ2-5	NA	NA	TRBV13	18	TGTGCCAGCAGCTTAGGATGGGGCAGGGCGAAAGACCAAGAGACCCAGTACTTC	CASSLGWGRAKDQETQYF
TRBJ2-7	NA	NA	TRBV27	15	TGTGCCAGCAGTTTAGAAGGACAGACTACCTACGAGCAGTACTTC	CASSLEGQTTYEQYF
TRBJ2-2	NA	NA	TRBV18	12	TGTGCCAGCTCACCAAGGACAGGGGAGCTGTTTTTT	CASSPRTGELFF
TRBJ2-1	once	TRBD1	TRBV7-9	15	TGTGCCAGCAGCCTGACGGGACAGGGCTACAATGAGCAGTTCTTC	CASSLTGQGYNEQFF
TRBJ1-2	NA	NA	TRBV6-1	15	TGTGCCAGCAACCAAATAAGGACAGCCTCCTATGGCTACACCTTC	CASNQIRTASYGYTF
TRBJ2-3	NA	NA	TRBV7-8	14	TGTGCCAGCAGCTTAAACACTAGCAAAGATACGCAGTATTTT	CASSLNTSKDTQYF
TRBJ1-1	NA	NA	TRBV5-1	14	TGCGCCAGCAGCTTCAGGGGCGCGAACACTGAAGCTTTCTTT	CASSFRGANTEAFF
TRBJ1-2	NA	NA	TRBV7-2	15	TGTGCCAGCAGCTTGGGCATTAACCCTAACTATGGCTACACCTTC	CASSLGINPNYGYTF
TRBJ2-7	NA	NA	TRBV5-1	14	TGCGCCAGCAGCTTGGTTACAGACTACTACGAGCAGTACTTC	CASSLVTDYYEQYF
TRBJ2-7	NA	TRBD1	TRBV5-1	14	TGCGCCAGCAGTACGGGACAGGGGGTCTACGAGCAGTACTTC	CASSTGQGVYEQYF
TRBJ2-2	NA	NA	TRBV5-1	15	TGCGCCAGCAGCTTGGACTACCAGAACACCGGGGAGCTGTTTTTT	CASSLDYQNTGELFF
TRBJ1-2	few	NA	TRBV6-5	14	TGTGCCAGCAGTTGGGAGGGAGGTGCCTATGGCTACACCTTC	CASSWEGGAYGYTF
TRBJ2-1	NA	TRBD2	TRBV5-4	15	TGTGCCAGCAGCCCGCGGGGGGGCTCCTACAATGAGCAGTTCTTC	CASSPRGGSYNEQFF
TRBJ2-7	NA	NA	TRBV7-2	15	TGTGCCAGCAGCTTGTCGCGACAGGTGGGAGGGGAGCAGTACTTC	CASSLSRQVGGEQYF
TRBJ2-7	NA	TRBD1	TRBV7-3	18	TGTGCCAGCAGCTTAACTTCGAAGTCGGGACAGGGAAGGTACGAGCAGTACTTC	CASSLTSKSGQGRYEQYF